The 20 T cell receptor beta chains presented below share a single source sample, sequenced in a study of OX40 agonist ivuxolimab in advanced cancers. TCRdb keeps only in-frame clones here, not all; method: immunoSEQ multiplex PCR. This table holds tens of thousands of clones, roughly nine tenths found once. The sample here was CD4+ or CD8+ T cells sorted from blood, taken in a trial of the OX40 agonist ivuxolimab. The receptors here all came from an adult with an advanced solid tumor such as melanoma, head and neck, liver or kidney cancer.

The J gene is TRBJ2-3, the V gene TRBV6-6; D gene ambiguous. The CDR3 length is 16 residues. Deletions cut 6 bases from V and 0 bases from J, with 16 bases between. Germline V gene data show CDR1 as MNHNY and CDR2 as SVGAGI (reference sequence). As DNA, the CDR3 is TGTGCCAGCAGCTCCGACATAACCACTAGCACAGATACGCAGTATTTT. Protein product: CASSSDITTSTDTQYF.

This clone was observed a few times. CDR3 sequence: CATSRDWRPEAFF. As DNA, the CDR3 is TGTGCCACCAGCAGAGATTGGAGGCCCGAAGCTTTCTTT. The genes are TRBV15 and TRBJ1-1; no reliable D call. V shed 0 bases and J shed 8 bases, with 10 bases lying between them. Looked up from germline, CDR1 is LNHNV and CDR2 is YYDKDF (reference sequence). The CDR3 has 13 amino acids.

The chain couples TRBV4-1 to TRBJ2-5, with 8 nucleotides matching TRBD2. Trimming took 4 bases from V and 5 from J; bases not matched to a gene: 6. This CDR3 has 14 amino acids. Germline assignment: CDR1 MGHRA and CDR2 YSYEKL. CDR3 loop: CASSPRGLGETQYF. The CDR3 nucleotides read TGCGCCAGCAGCCCACGGGGACTAGGCGAGACCCAGTACTTC.

The CDR3, as DNA: TGTGCCAGCAGCTTAGTCGAAGTAGCAGCGGGGGGGCCATTAGAGACCCAGTACTTC. Protein sequence: CASSLVEVAAGGPLETQYF. The chain is built from TRBV7-2 and TRBJ2-5; 10 nucleotides line up with TRBD2. Germline trimming cut 1 base from V and 4 bases from J; bases unmatched to any gene: 15. Germline V gene sequence: CDR1 SGHTA, CDR2 FQGNSA. This CDR3 comprises 19 residues.

V is TRBV11-2 and J is TRBJ2-7; D ambiguous. V lost 3 bases to trimming and J lost 3 bases, with 6 bases between them. Germline CDR1 SGHAT, CDR2 FQNNGV. CDR3 length equals 12 residues. This chain's CDR3 is CASSFGFYEQYF. DNA for the CDR3: TGTGCCAGCAGCTTCGGTTTCTACGAGCAGTACTTC.

The V call is TRBV6-5, the J call TRBJ1-2; 9 bases are a match to TRBD1. The germline CDR1 and CDR2 sequences are MNHEY and SVGAGI. V was pared by 5 bases and J by 6 bases, with 10 bases of the junction left unmatched. This CDR3 has 15 residues. CDR3 bases: TGTGCCAGCAGTCCTTATACAGGGGGCGCGAATGGCTACACCTTC. Protein: CASSPYTGGANGYTF.

V is TRBV4-3 and J is TRBJ2-1, with 8 nucleotides matching TRBD2. The V gene end was trimmed by 10 bases and the J gene end by 7 bases; junction bases not matched to a gene: 12. This CDR3 spans 14 amino acids. Germline lookup yields CDR1 LGHNA and CDR2 YSLEER. CDR3 loop: CATGHDGGENEQFF. As DNA, the CDR3 is TGCGCCACCGGACATGACGGGGGGGAAAATGAGCAGTTCTTC.

The chain combines TRBV6-1 with TRBJ1-2; D perhaps matches TRBD1 (5 bases). V lost 0 bases to trimming and J lost 14 bases, with 16 bases between them. CDR1 is MNHNS, CDR2 SASEGT, per germline. This CDR3 region has 13 residues. The DNA for the CDR3 is TGTGCCAGCAGTGAAGCGGGGGTAGGGGAGTCGACCTTC. Translated: CASSEAGVGESTF.

The V and J genes are TRBV10-3 and TRBJ2-6, with 9 nucleotides matching TRBD2. Germline values: CDR1 ENHRY, CDR2 SYGVKD. Unmatched junction bases numbered 4, after V lost 6 bases and J lost 4 bases. The CDR3 spans 15 residues. The CDR3 DNA is TGTGCCATCAGCGCGGGGGGGACCGGGGCCAACGTCCTGACTTTC. It codes for CAISAGGTGANVLTF.

J is TRBJ1-1 and V is TRBV27; D is unclear. The CDR3 length is 13 residues. Trimming took off 5 bases at V and 2 bases at J, with 9 bases between the two ends. Germline lookup yields CDR1 MNHEY and CDR2 SMNVEV (reference sequence). The chain's CDR3 is CASSISRNTEAFF. The CDR3, as DNA: TGTGCCAGCAGTATCTCAAGAAACACTGAAGCTTTCTTT.

The CDR3 DNA reads TGTGCCAGCAGTCCAGGGGACAGGGGGTTCTATGGCTACACCTTC. Its protein product is CASSPGDRGFYGYTF. The chain uses TRBV28 and TRBJ1-2; TRBD1 matches 11 bases. V shed 5 bases and J 4 bases; nucleotides not matched to a gene: 6. The CDR3 spans 15 residues. Germline CDR1 MDHEN, CDR2 SYDVKM.

Here the CDR3 DNA reads TGTGCCAGCAGCCGAACTAGCGGGGCCTACAATGAGCAGTTCTTC. Translated: CASSRTSGAYNEQFF. The J gene is TRBJ2-1, the V gene TRBV11-2; 10 bases line up with TRBD2. The CDR3 totals 15 residues. Germline V gene sequence: CDR1 SGHAT, CDR2 FQNNGV. The V and J ends lost 5 bases and 2 bases, in that order; junction bases with no gene match: 3.

This chain connects TRBV25-1 to TRBJ1-2; D remains unclear. CDR1 is MGHDK and CDR2 is SYGVNS in the germline V gene. There are 15 residues in the CDR3. V was pared by 2 bases and J by 3 bases, with 13 bases between. This CDR3 reads CASSEAAGGHYGYTF. CDR3 DNA sequence: TGTGCCAGCAGTGAAGCTGCAGGCGGGCACTATGGCTACACCTTC.

This clone was observed a single time. The chain employs TRBV6-1 and TRBJ2-7, with 9 nucleotides matching TRBD1. V trimming: 3 bases; J trimming: 3 bases; junction bases outside the gene matches: 6. From germline, CDR1 is MNHNS and CDR2 SASEGT. This CDR3 has 15 residues. CDR3 nucleotides: TGTGCCAGCAGTGAGCCCGGACAGGGGAGCTACGAGCAGTACTTC. Translation: CASSEPGQGSYEQYF.

This clone was observed a few times. The chain has TRBV7-3 and TRBJ1-6; 8 bases map to TRBD1. Germline values: CDR1 SGHTA, CDR2 FQGTGA. The junction had 7 bases not matched to a gene; V was cut back by 5 bases and J by 10 bases. The CDR3 is made up of 14 amino acids. CDR3 loop: CASSKGTGGSPLHF. For the CDR3, the DNA is TGTGCCAGCAGCAAGGGGACAGGAGGCTCACCCCTCCACTTT. Full variable domain (missing parts from reference TRBV7-3 and TRBJ1-6): GAGVSQTPSNKVTEKGKYVELRCDPISGHTALYWYRQSLGQGPEFLIYFQGTGAADDSGLPNDRFFAVRPEGSVSTLKIQRTERGDSAVYLCASSKGTGGSPLHFGNGTRLTVT.

The V call is TRBV27, the J call TRBJ2-5; the match to TRBD2 covers 8 bases. The V gene end was trimmed by 5 bases and the J gene end by 5 bases; junction bases not matched to a gene: 7. The CDR3 is 14 amino acids. The germline V gene encodes CDR1 MNHEY and CDR2 SMNVEV (reference sequence). The CDR3 sequence is CASSGGLAGETQYF. CDR3 coding DNA: TGTGCCAGCAGTGGTGGACTAGCTGGTGAGACCCAGTACTTC.

The V call is TRBV11-2, the J call TRBJ2-3, with 10 bases fitting TRBD1. The CDR3 covers 14 residues. V lost 4 bases and J lost 4; bases outside the gene matches: 2. Germline V gene sequence: CDR1 SGHAT, CDR2 FQNNGV. CDR3 region: CASSSGQGADTQYF. CDR3 DNA: TGTGCCAGCAGCTCCGGACAGGGGGCAGATACGCAGTATTTT.

CDR3 sequence (DNA): TGTGCCAGCAGCTTGTTAGAGCGGGGGGCCAGCACAGATACGCAGTATTTT. It is translated as CASSLLERGASTDTQYF. This chain links TRBV5-4 with TRBJ2-3; 9 bases are shared with TRBD2. This CDR3 has 17 residues. Germline CDR1 is SGHNT and CDR2 is YYREEE (reference sequence). Trimming removed 1 base from V and 0 bases from J; junction bases left unmatched: 6.

The genes are TRBV19 and TRBJ2-3, with D possibly being TRBD1 or TRBD2 (6 bases each). The CDR3 consists of 13 residues. Germline lookup yields CDR1 LNHDA and CDR2 SQIVND (reference sequence). Trimming pared 5 bases from V and 6 bases from J, leaving 12 bases between. CDR3 sequence (DNA): TGTGCCAGTAGTCCGTGGGGGGCCGATACGCAGTATTTT. Amino acid sequence: CASSPWGADTQYF. Complete variable domain (other parts from reference TRBV19 and TRBJ2-3): DGGITQSPKYLFRKEGQNVTLSCEQNLNHDAMYWYRQDPGQGLRLIYYSQIVNDFQKGDIAEGYSVSREKKESFPLTVTSAQKNPTAFYLCASSPWGADTQYFGPGTRLTVL.

The chain carries TRBV23-1 and TRBJ2-6; tentatively, D is TRBD1 or TRBD2 (5 bases each). TRBV23-1 is annotated as an ORF whose role is uncertain. This CDR3 has 18 amino acids. The ends were cut back, 5 bases at V and 5 bases at J, with 22 bases in the middle. The CDR3 sequence: CASSSGRTQQSRANVLTF. As DNA, the CDR3 is TGCGCCAGCAGTTCGGGGCGTACGCAACAAAGTCGGGCCAACGTCCTGACTTTC.